This passage covers 15 T cell receptor beta chains from one sample sequenced in a study of blood T cell repertoires in COVID-19. Assay: immunoSEQ multiplex PCR; the TCRdb copy retains only in-frame clones and omits some. This sample has roughly 180,000 clones, with more than 65% found just once. The sequenced material came from PBMCs or T cells enriched from blood (not recorded which). The origin of the receptors is a man over 45 who had recovered from COVID-19.

The chain is built from TRBV27 and TRBJ1-2; D may be TRBD1 (6 bases). This CDR3 is built from 13 residues. Germline-derived CDR1 and CDR2 are MNHEY and SMNVEV (reference sequence). V was shortened by 2 bases and J by 8 bases, with 12 bases between the two germline ends. The CDR3 DNA sequence: TGTGCCAGCAGTTTAGCCAGGGGTAGAGGCTACACCTTC. This gives the protein CASSLARGRGYTF.

This clone was seen a few times. This chain connects TRBV4-2 to TRBJ1-2; maybe TRBD1 (6 bases). The V gene lost 4 bases and the J gene lost 4 bases, with 19 bases spanning the gap. This CDR3 is built from 16 residues. Germline values: CDR1 LGHNA, CDR2 YNFKEQ. As DNA, the CDR3 is TGTGCCAGCAGCCCAGGGGAAAGGGAAAACGCCTATGGCTACACCTTC. Amino acids: CASSPGERENAYGYTF.

The chain has TRBV5-4 and TRBJ2-4; D possibly matches TRBD1 or TRBD2 (5 bases each). In germline, CDR1 is SGHNT, CDR2 YYREEE (reference sequence). Trimming cost V 4 bases and J 12 bases, with 14 bases left between them. The CDR3 loop spans 12 amino acids. The CDR3: CASSLGQEDQYF. The CDR3 DNA sequence: TGTGCCAGCAGCCTGGGGCAGGAGGATCAGTACTTC.

The chain employs TRBV24-1 and TRBJ1-5; the D gene is possibly TRBD1 (6 bases). CDR1 and CDR2 from the germline V gene are KGHDR and SFDVKD. The CDR3 is 13 amino acids. The V end lost 5 bases, the J end lost 3 bases, and 7 bases lay between the germline ends. CDR3 sequence reads: CATSAGDNQPQHF. The CDR3 DNA reads TGTGCCACCAGTGCAGGGGACAATCAGCCCCAGCATTTT.

The sample holds a few counts of this clone. V gene TRBV15 combines with J gene TRBJ1-2; TRBD1 agrees at 7 bases. Germline CDR1 is LNHNV and CDR2 is YYDKDF (reference sequence). The J segment lost 0 bases and the V segment lost 3 bases, leaving 16 bases of the junction unmatched. This CDR3 has 19 residues. The CDR3 nucleotides read TGTGCCACCAGCAGCCAAATTGGACAGGCAAACCCTTCTAACTATGGCTACACCTTC. This sequence encodes CATSSQIGQANPSNYGYTF.

The chain has TRBV7-9 and TRBJ2-7; D unclear. V lost 5 bases and J lost 4, with 15 bases in between. Germline V gives CDR1 SEHNR, CDR2 FQNEAQ (reference sequence). This CDR3 is built from 14 residues. This CDR3 reads CASSRPHLPYEQYF. CDR3 DNA sequence: TGTGCCAGCAGCCGTCCTCACCTACCTTACGAGCAGTACTTC.

The chain is built from TRBV19 and TRBJ2-7; maybe TRBD2 (6 bases). The length of the CDR3 is 15 residues. Germline V gene data show CDR1 as LNHDA and CDR2 as SQIVND (reference sequence). V was clipped by 1 base and J by 2 bases, with 12 bases between them. DNA of the CDR3: TGTGCCAGTAGTATAGGACTAGGGAACACCTACGAGCAGTACTTC. Translating gives CASSIGLGNTYEQYF.

CDR3 amino acids: CASRTHRGGEYEQYF. CDR3 nucleotide sequence: TGTGCCAGCAGGACTCACCGGGGCGGGGAGTACGAGCAGTACTTC. The chain combines TRBV28 with TRBJ2-7, with TRBD2 as a possible D gene (6 bases). Germline CDR1 MDHEN, CDR2 SYDVKM. V lost 6 bases and J 4 bases, leaving 19 bases between the germline ends. The CDR3 extends over 15 amino acids.

This clone was found once. The rearrangement joins TRBV29-1 to TRBJ1-2, with TRBD1 identical over 11 bases. CDR1 is SQVTM and CDR2 is ANQGSEA in the germline V gene. This CDR3 spans 14 amino acids. Germline trimming cut 4 bases from V and 6 bases from J; bases unmatched to any gene: 7. CDR3 coding DNA: TGCAGCGTTGCGAGGACAGGGGGCGAGGATGGCTACACCTTC. Amino acid sequence: CSVARTGGEDGYTF.

This clone has only one observation. This sequence joins TRBV9 and TRBJ2-2; a weak D match, TRBD1 (5 bases). There are 15 residues in the CDR3. V was cut by 0 bases and J by 5 bases, with 11 bases left in between. Germline V gene data show CDR1 as SGDLS and CDR2 as YYNGEE. The DNA of the CDR3 is TGTGCCAGCAGCGTAGGGGGCGAATTGACCGGGGAGCTGTTTTTT. Amino acids: CASSVGGELTGELFF.

This sequence joins TRBV10-3 and TRBJ2-1, with 9 bases that match TRBD2. The CDR3 has 14 amino acids. V shed 3 bases and J 4 bases; nucleotides not matched to a gene: 1. Germline-derived CDR1 and CDR2 are ENHRY and SYGVKD. In nucleotides, the CDR3 is TGTGCCATCAGTGATCTAGCGGGGTACAATGAGCAGTTCTTC. This gives the protein CAISDLAGYNEQFF.

The gene calls are TRBV19 and TRBJ2-1, with 9 positions matching TRBD2. Germline V gene data show CDR1 as LNHDA and CDR2 as SQIVND (reference sequence). The length of the CDR3 is 16 residues. J was trimmed by 10 bases and V by 5 bases; bases with no gene match: 15. CDR3 residues: CASSPLDGGGAPEQFF. DNA for the CDR3: TGTGCCAGTAGTCCCCTTGATGGCGGGGGGGCCCCCGAGCAGTTCTTC.

The genes are TRBV28 and TRBJ1-5; D perhaps matches TRBD1 (5 bases). Germline CDR1 reads MDHEN; CDR2 reads SYDVKM. Trimming took off 5 bases at V and 7 bases at J, with 12 bases between the two ends. The CDR3 contains 13 residues. Written as DNA, the CDR3 is TGTGCCAGCAGTGGACACGGATCGCAGCCCCAGCATTTT. This translates into CASSGHGSQPQHF.

V gene TRBV3-1 (or the pseudogene TRBV3-2) combines with J gene TRBJ1-2; D ambiguous. This CDR3 has 13 residues. Germline CDR1 LGHDT, CDR2 YNNKEL (reference sequence). Between the trimmed V and J ends, which lost 1 base and 8 bases, there was a span of 11 bases. CDR3 protein: CASSQGTAGGYTF. The CDR3, as DNA: TGTGCCAGCAGCCAAGGAACGGCGGGAGGCTACACCTTC.

This clone showed up just a few times. The V call is TRBV7-9, the J call TRBJ2-7; tentative D call: TRBD1 (5 bases). The CDR3 is made up of 13 amino acids. Deletions cut 6 bases from V and 0 bases from J, with 9 bases between. The germline CDR1 and CDR2 sequences are SEHNR and FQNEAQ (reference sequence). CDR3 sequence reads: CASRSDTSYEQYF. As DNA, the CDR3 is TGTGCCAGCAGGTCGGACACCTCCTACGAGCAGTACTTC.